This section outlines one TCR beta chain sequence together with its context. The data were obtained in a study of neurological immune-mediated disorders. The authors produced cDNA by 5'RACE using 10-nucleotide random UMIs. Over 160 million TCR-beta sequences from 15-18 subjects came from every sequencing run. TCRdb recomputed calls from the 5' RACE reads with MiXCR, one row per CDR3 protein. The repertoire includes roughly 100,000 distinct CDR3 sequences, under 4.5% of them detected once, and 2.9% sits in the top ten. The V gene lost 4 bases and the J gene lost 5 bases, with 14 bases spanning the gap. The CDR3 loop spans 14 amino acids. Germline V gene lookup returns CDR1 SGHDN and CDR2 FVKESK.

Sequencing was carried out using PBMCs. The rearrangement uses TRBV14 and TRBJ1-2; D gene uncertain. This TCR derives from a woman between 45 and 65 years old with multiple sclerosis. The CDR3 is CASSRIGELYGYTF. Here the CDR3 DNA reads TGTGCCAGCAGCCGAATCGGGGAGTTGTATGGCTACACCTTC.